These 32 T cell receptor beta chains originate from one sample sequenced in a study of beta chain features in type 1 diabetes. Every bit of the isolated RNA underwent reverse transcription, so sequencing read expressed TCRB transcripts. TCRdb keeps only in-frame clones here, not all; method: immunoSEQ multiplex PCR. The sample lists about 53,000 clones; about 64% were seen once. Study results and limitations: People with Type 1 diabetes carried modestly yet significantly shorter TCRB CDR3s in all four CD4+ subsets.

Their specific antigens are unknown. Material for sequencing was stem cell memory CD4+ T cells from blood. All receptors come from a woman aged 25 to 39 with type 1 diabetes.

A single count supports this clone. This rearrangement joins TRBV19 to TRBJ1-1; no definite D call. Germline V gives CDR1 LNHDA, CDR2 SQIVND (reference sequence). Trimming removed 1 base at V and 3 bases at J, with 9 bases between. The CDR3 runs 14 residues. CDR3 nucleotides: TGTGCCAGTAGTATAGGCCTCCGGTACACTGAAGCTTTCTTT. Translation: CASSIGLRYTEAFF.

This sequence joins TRBV2 and TRBJ2-5; weak D call: TRBD2 (5 bases). V gave up 5 bases and J gave up 0 bases, with 7 bases separating them. CDR1 SNHLY and CDR2 FYNNEI come from the germline V gene. The CDR3 spans 13 residues. CDR3 sequence reads: CASSIAYQETQYF. The CDR3 DNA sequence: TGTGCCAGCAGTATAGCGTACCAAGAGACCCAGTACTTC.

This clone was seen a few times. This chain uses TRBV4-2 with TRBJ2-7, with TRBD2 matching over 11 bases. Germline CDR1 is LGHNA and CDR2 is YNFKEQ. Germline trimming cut 3 bases from V and 5 bases from J; bases unmatched to any gene: 9. The CDR3 runs 16 residues. The CDR3 DNA follows: TGTGCCAGCAGCCAGCCGGGACTAGCGGCCCTTGACGAGCAGTACTTC. It yields the protein CASSQPGLAALDEQYF.

The chain employs TRBV6-6 and TRBJ2-7; D possibly corresponds to TRBD1 (6 bases). Germline V gene data show CDR1 as MNHNY and CDR2 as SVGAGI (reference sequence). V gave up 7 bases and J gave up 0 bases, with 13 bases separating them. The CDR3 extends over 14 amino acids. The CDR3 DNA sequence: TGTGCCAGCACTCGCACAGGGAGCTCCTACGAGCAGTACTTC. This translates into CASTRTGSSYEQYF.

The chain joins TRBV5-8 to TRBJ2-7; TRBD1 matches 8 bases. Germline-derived CDR1 and CDR2 are SGHTS and YDEGEE. The CDR3 sequence is 14 residues long. The V and J ends lost 4 bases and 9 bases, in that order; junction bases with no gene match: 12. The CDR3 DNA reads as TGTGCCAGCAGCCCCAGGGGGCTGTACGGAGGGCAGTACTTC. It encodes CASSPRGLYGGQYF.

This clone was detected only a few times. The genes are TRBV28 and TRBJ1-1; TRBD1 matches at 9 bases. The length of the CDR3 is 15 residues. Germline CDR1 is MDHEN and CDR2 is SYDVKM. With 5 bases clipped from V and 3 bases from J, the junction kept 7 bases outside the gene matches. DNA of the CDR3: TGTGCCAGCAGTCCCCCGGACAGGGGAGACACTGAAGCTTTCTTT. Its protein product is CASSPPDRGDTEAFF.

This clone occurred a few times. The chain combines TRBV4-1 with TRBJ2-3, with 8 bases lining up with TRBD2. V dropped 2 bases and J dropped 3; count of bases not matched to a gene: 13. The CDR3 has 18 residues. Germline lookup yields CDR1 MGHRA and CDR2 YSYEKL. The CDR3 loop is CASSQHPGAGDRTDTQYF. In nucleotides, the CDR3 is TGCGCCAGCAGCCAACACCCTGGAGCGGGAGATCGTACAGATACGCAGTATTTT.

The chain is built from TRBV10-2 and TRBJ2-6, with D unclear. The CDR3 length is 16 residues. Germline V gene lookup returns CDR1 WSHSY and CDR2 SAAADI. V gave up 4 bases and J gave up 0 bases, with 10 bases separating them. CDR3: CASSVGGYSGANVLTF. CDR3 DNA sequence: TGCGCCAGCAGTGTAGGCGGATACTCTGGGGCCAACGTCCTGACTTTC.

The chain employs TRBV9 and TRBJ1-1; D might be TRBD1 (5 bases). CDR1 is SGDLS, CDR2 YYNGEE, per germline. Trimming stripped 4 bases from V and 3 bases from J, with 16 bases between. This CDR3 has 15 residues. Written as DNA, the CDR3 is TGTGCCAGCAGCTCACGTTTTGGGGGGGACACTGAAGCTTTCTTT. This codes for CASSSRFGGDTEAFF.

The J gene is TRBJ2-1, the V gene TRBV18; TRBD1 agrees at 8 bases. The CDR3 is 15 amino acids. Trimming cost V 4 bases and J 0 bases; bases outside gene matches: 2. CDR1 and CDR2 (germline): KGHSH, LQKENI. The CDR3, as DNA: TGTGCCAGCTCACAACAGGGGGGCTCCTACAATGAGCAGTTCTTC. Its protein product is CASSQQGGSYNEQFF.

V and J are TRBV6-6 and TRBJ2-7; tentative D call: TRBD1 (6 bases). The CDR3 has 14 residues. Germline V gene sequence: CDR1 MNHNY, CDR2 SVGAGI (reference sequence). V was shortened by 6 bases and J by 0 bases, with 12 bases between the two germline ends. The CDR3 sequence: CASRQQGDSYEQYF. The CDR3 DNA reads TGTGCCAGCAGACAACAGGGAGACTCCTACGAGCAGTACTTC.

The table lists this clone with a few counts. The chain is built from TRBV29-1 and TRBJ2-7; TRBD2 aligns across 11 bases. The CDR3 is 16 amino acids. V was pared by 3 bases and J by 6 bases, with 13 bases of the junction left unmatched. Germline CDR1 SQVTM, CDR2 ANQGSEA. CDR3 region: CSVDSLAGGGAVEQYF. The DNA of the CDR3 is TGCAGCGTTGACAGTCTAGCGGGAGGAGGTGCTGTCGAGCAGTACTTC.

The chain combines TRBV6-1 with TRBJ1-2; no definite D call. V dropped 6 bases and J dropped 0 bases, with 5 bases sitting between them. This CDR3 is built from 12 residues. In germline, CDR1 is MNHNS, CDR2 SASEGT. The CDR3 here is CASRGANYGYTF. The CDR3 nucleotides are TGTGCCAGCAGAGGAGCTAACTATGGCTACACCTTC.

The sample holds a few counts of this clone. The V gene is TRBV4-2, the J gene TRBJ2-1, with TRBD2 matching 8 bases. Germline lookup yields CDR1 LGHNA and CDR2 YNFKEQ. J was trimmed by 7 bases and V by 0 bases; bases with no gene match: 8. The CDR3 length is 16 residues. The CDR3 loop is CASSQDGTRLTNEQFF. In DNA form, the CDR3 reads TGTGCCAGCAGCCAAGATGGGACTAGGTTAACGAATGAGCAGTTCTTC.

This rearrangement joins TRBV11-2 to TRBJ1-5; 7 nucleotides agree with TRBD1. Germline CDR1 is SGHAT and CDR2 is FQNNGV. This CDR3 is built from 15 residues. The V and J ends lost 1 base and 5 bases, in that order; junction bases with no gene match: 5. The CDR3 DNA sequence: TGTGCCAGCAGCTTAGGGGGGGACAGCTATCAGCCCCAGCATTTT. Protein sequence: CASSLGGDSYQPQHF. The full variable domain, completed using reference TRBV11-2 and TRBJ1-5, is EAGVAQSPRYKIIEKRQSVAFWCNPISGHATLYWYQQILGQGPKLLIQFQNNGVVDDSQLPKDRFSAERLKGVDSTLKIQPAKLEDSAVYLCASSLGGDSYQPQHFGDGTRLSIL.

This chain joins TRBV28 and TRBJ2-7; TRBD1 is a possible D gene (5 bases). The CDR3 sequence is 15 residues long. CDR1 is MDHEN, CDR2 SYDVKM, per germline. The V end lost 5 bases, the J end lost 0 bases, and 14 bases lay between the germline ends. CDR3 loop: CASSLQGRSSYEQYF. CDR3 nucleotide sequence: TGTGCCAGCAGTCTTCAGGGTAGGAGCTCCTACGAGCAGTACTTC.

V usage is TRBV7-9 and J usage is TRBJ1-2, with 9 bases lining up with TRBD1. The ends lost 3 bases at V and 8 bases at J; junction bases unmatched: 4. CDR1 is SEHNR, CDR2 FQNEAQ, per germline (reference sequence). The CDR3 sequence is 13 residues long. CDR3 sequence: CASSLGDRAGYTF. As DNA, the CDR3 is TGTGCCAGCAGCTTGGGGGACAGGGCGGGCTACACCTTC.

This chain uses TRBV9 with TRBJ2-7; D may be TRBD2 (6 bases). Germline V gene lookup returns CDR1 SGDLS and CDR2 YYNGEE. With 3 bases removed from V and 2 bases from J, the gap between germline ends came to 12 bases. The CDR3 runs 14 residues. The CDR3 coding sequence is TGTGCCAGCAGCGCCGGGACTTCCCCCTACGAGCAGTACTTC. This codes for CASSAGTSPYEQYF.

This clone was seen a single time. V is TRBV7-2 and J is TRBJ2-7; D might be TRBD2 (6 bases). Trimming took off 2 bases at V and 7 bases at J, with 15 bases between the two ends. The CDR3 has 14 amino acids. The germline V gene has CDR1 SGHTA and CDR2 FQGNSA. CDR3 DNA sequence: TGTGCCAGCAGCTTATTTGGAATCGGGAGTGAGCAGTACTTC. Amino acid sequence: CASSLFGIGSEQYF.

This clone was seen just once. The gene calls are TRBV29-1 and TRBJ2-5; D not resolved. The CDR3 length is 14 residues. Trimming left V 1 base short and J 2 bases short, with 11 bases between. CDR1 and CDR2 (germline): SQVTM, ANQGSEA. The CDR3 region has the DNA TGCAGCGTTGAAGGAGGTGACTTTCAAGAGACCCAGTACTTC. Amino acid sequence: CSVEGGDFQETQYF.

CDR3 amino acids: CASSYWTGTIYEQYF. The CDR3 DNA reads as TGTGCCAGCAGCTATTGGACAGGGACCATCTACGAGCAGTACTTC. V gene TRBV5-4 combines with J gene TRBJ2-7; TRBD1 aligns across 8 bases. Per the germline V gene, CDR1 is SGHNT and CDR2 is YYREEE (reference sequence). V trimming: 3 bases; J trimming: 3 bases; junction bases outside the gene matches: 8. CDR3 length: 15 residues.

The rearrangement uses TRBV19 and TRBJ2-2; D not resolved. CDR1 LNHDA and CDR2 SQIVND come from the germline V gene (reference sequence). The length of the CDR3 is 15 residues. V lost 3 bases and J 1 base, leaving 9 bases between the germline ends. The CDR3 bases are TGTGCCAGTAGTATGTATCGGGTGAACACCGGGGAGCTGTTTTTT. Its protein product is CASSMYRVNTGELFF.

This sequence joins TRBV5-1 and TRBJ2-5, with a tentative D call TRBD2 (5 bases). V shed 1 base and J shed 1 base, with 11 bases lying between them. The germline CDR1 and CDR2 sequences are SGHRS and YFSETQ. This CDR3 is 15 amino acids long. CDR3 sequence: CASSLRSAIQETQYF. CDR3 DNA: TGCGCCAGCAGCTTGCGTAGCGCCATCCAAGAGACCCAGTACTTC. The variable domain in full, with the rest retrieved from reference TRBV5-1 and TRBJ2-5, is KAGVTQTPRYLIKTRGQQVTLSCSPISGHRSVSWYQQTPGQGLQFLFEYFSETQRNKGNFPGRFSGRQFSNSRSEMNVSTLELGDSALYLCASSLRSAIQETQYFGPGTRLLVL.

On this clone itself: Additional DNA sequences in this sample encode the identical CDR3. V gene TRBV4-1 combines with J gene TRBJ1-5; D is possibly TRBD1 (6 bases). The CDR3 contains 16 residues. Germline V CDR1 and CDR2: MGHRA, YSYEKL. Trimming pared 0 bases from V and 4 bases from J, leaving 13 bases between. The CDR3 nucleotides are TGCGCCAGCAGCCAAGAGGGCAGGGGCTGGAATCAGCCCCAGCATTTT. It is translated as CASSQEGRGWNQPQHF.

The chain joins TRBV25-1 to TRBJ1-3; D unclear. CDR1 and CDR2 from the germline V gene are MGHDK and SYGVNS. The length of the CDR3 is 13 residues. V was pared by 3 bases and J by 3 bases, with 6 bases between. This CDR3 is CASSEQVGNTIYF. CDR3 sequence (DNA): TGTGCCAGCAGTGAGCAGGTTGGAAACACCATATATTTT.

The rearrangement uses TRBV2 and TRBJ2-2; D remains ambiguous. The germline gives CDR1 SNHLY, CDR2 FYNNEI. This CDR3 is built from 12 residues. Trimming pared 4 bases from V and 4 bases from J, leaving 4 bases between. The CDR3: CASSGGTGELFF. CDR3 bases: TGTGCCAGCAGTGGAGGCACCGGGGAGCTGTTTTTT.

J is TRBJ2-5 and V is TRBV5-1; possible D gene TRBD1, 5 bases. The CDR3 length is 15 residues. Germline V gives CDR1 SGHRS, CDR2 YFSETQ. Trimming pared 3 bases from V and 3 bases from J, leaving 15 bases between. CDR3: CASSWERGEEETQYF. The CDR3 bases are TGCGCCAGCAGCTGGGAAAGGGGCGAGGAAGAGACCCAGTACTTC.

The chain carries TRBV11-2 and TRBJ2-7; 8 nucleotides line up with TRBD1. Germline CDR1 is SGHAT and CDR2 is FQNNGV. CDR3 length: 14 amino acids. V trimming: 5 bases; J trimming: 2 bases; junction bases outside the gene matches: 5. DNA for the CDR3: TGTGCCAGCAGCCGACAGGGGAGCCCCTACGAGCAGTACTTC. Translation gives CASSRQGSPYEQYF.

The CDR3 DNA sequence: TGTGCCAGCAGCTTAGCAGAGGGCCAAGAGACCCAGTACTTC. It encodes CASSLAEGQETQYF. V usage is TRBV7-2 and J usage is TRBJ2-5; tentatively, D is TRBD2 (5 bases). This CDR3 comprises 14 residues. Deletions cut 0 bases from V and 1 base from J, with 6 bases between. Germline lookup yields CDR1 SGHTA and CDR2 FQGNSA. Drawing the rest from reference TRBV7-2 and TRBJ2-5, the complete variable domain is GAGVSQSPSNKVTEKGKDVELRCDPISGHTALYWYRQSLGQGLEFLIYFQGNSAPDKSGLPSDRFSAERTGGSVSTLTIQRTQQEDSAVYLCASSLAEGQETQYFGPGTRLLVL.

The chain joins TRBV19 to TRBJ2-7; D remains ambiguous. V lost 4 bases and J 4 bases, leaving 14 bases between the germline ends. CDR1 and CDR2 from the germline V gene are LNHDA and SQIVND (reference sequence). This CDR3 has 14 amino acids. The CDR3 loop reads CASSSAGKKYEQYF. The CDR3 nucleotides are TGTGCCAGTAGTAGCGCAGGCAAAAAATACGAGCAGTACTTC.

This clone was picked up a small number of times. V usage is TRBV29-1 and J usage is TRBJ2-7; 12 nucleotides agree with TRBD1. With V trimmed by 4 bases and J by 7 bases, 8 bases remained unmatched. Germline loops: CDR1 SQVTM, CDR2 ANQGSEA. CDR3 length: 14 residues. The CDR3 is CSVVPGQGAGEQYF. The CDR3 DNA is TGCAGCGTTGTACCGGGACAGGGGGCGGGAGAGCAGTACTTC.

This chain connects TRBV25-1 to TRBJ2-1; 13 positions agree with TRBD2. This CDR3 is built from 18 residues. V lost 2 bases to trimming and J lost 5 bases; unmatched junction nucleotides: 9. Germline CDR1 reads MGHDK; CDR2 reads SYGVNS. CDR3 loop: CASSEADAGLAGHNEQFF. The DNA for the CDR3 is TGTGCCAGCAGTGAAGCGGACGCGGGACTAGCGGGACACAATGAGCAGTTCTTC.